This T cell receptor beta chain was found in a study of PD-1 blockade in mismatch repair-deficient tumors. The study, taken as a whole, reports: Rapid post-treatment expansion, then contraction, generally preceding radiologic response, marked tumor-resident clones.

Mismatch repair deficiency was confirmed in all patients, by PCR or immunohistochemistry. A few pembrolizumab responders had their TCRs sequenced. Clones were sequenced by immunoSEQ multiplex PCR, and TCRdb holds only the in-frame ones, with some missing. Counted here are roughly 79,000 clones, 80% to 90% occurring once; the ten biggest clones make up over 4.5%. A remark on this clone: Its antigen remains unidentified.

From germline, CDR1 is ENHRY and CDR2 SYGVKD. The junction had 12 bases not matched to a gene; V was cut back by 8 bases and J by 7 bases. The CDR3 extends over 15 amino acids. This sequence joins TRBV10-3 and TRBJ2-7, with 12 bases that match TRBD1. The clonotype originates from an adult with mismatch repair-deficient cancer. Source: peripheral blood, taken 44 weeks after starting pembrolizumab. The CDR3 DNA sequence: TGTGCCATCCGGGACAGGGGGCTAGCGGTGGGGGAGCAGTACTTC. Its translation: CAIRDRGLAVGEQYF.